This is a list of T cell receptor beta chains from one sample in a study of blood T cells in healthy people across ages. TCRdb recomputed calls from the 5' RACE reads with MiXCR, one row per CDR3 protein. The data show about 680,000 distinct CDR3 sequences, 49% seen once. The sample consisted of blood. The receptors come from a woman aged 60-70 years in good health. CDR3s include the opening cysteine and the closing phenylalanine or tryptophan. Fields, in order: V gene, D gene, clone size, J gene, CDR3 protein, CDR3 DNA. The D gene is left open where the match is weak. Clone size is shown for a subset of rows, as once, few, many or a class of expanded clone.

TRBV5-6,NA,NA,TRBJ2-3,CASSSQGVLDTQYF,TGTGCCAGCAGCTCCCAGGGAGTTTTGGATACGCAGTATTTT
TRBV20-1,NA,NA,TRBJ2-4,CSASRTIAKNIQYF,TGCAGTGCTAGTAGAACCATAGCCAAAAACATTCAGTACTTC
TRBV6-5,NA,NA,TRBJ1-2,CASSYTVGSYTF,TGTGCCAGCAGTTACACGGTGGGGAGCTACACCTTC
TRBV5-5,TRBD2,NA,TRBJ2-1,CASNYAGTTYNGQFF,TGTGCCAGCAATTATGCCGGGACTACCTACAATGGGCAGTTCTTC
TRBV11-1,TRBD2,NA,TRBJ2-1,CASSTSARGWDEQFF,TGTGCCAGCAGCACTAGCGCCCGGGGCTGGGATGAGCAGTTCTTC
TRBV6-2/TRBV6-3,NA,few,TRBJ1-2,CASTRFGLGNYGYTF,TGTGCCAGCACTAGATTCGGGCTCGGAAACTATGGCTACACCTTC
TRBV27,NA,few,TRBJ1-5,CASSFTGCNQPQHF,TGTGCCAGCAGTTTTACGGGGTGCAATCAGCCCCAGCATTTT
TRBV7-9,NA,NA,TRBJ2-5,CASSRGDSRDQQETQYF,TGTGCCAGCAGCAGAGGAGACAGCCGGGACCAGCAAGAGACCCAGTACTTC
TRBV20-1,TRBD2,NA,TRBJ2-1,CSSTGLAGGGPYNEQFF,TGCAGTTCGACGGGACTAGCGGGAGGTGGCCCTTACAATGAGCAGTTCTTC
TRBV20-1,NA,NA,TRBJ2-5,CSAQRGGGGRSWETQYF,TGCAGTGCACAGAGGGGAGGAGGAGGAAGATCCTGGGAGACCCAGTACTTC
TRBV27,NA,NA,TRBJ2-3,CASSLWVRTDTQYF,TGTGCCAGCAGTTTGTGGGTCCGTACAGATACGCAGTATTTT
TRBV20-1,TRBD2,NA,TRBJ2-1,CSASRASGDSYNEQFF,TGCAGTGCTAGTCGAGCTAGCGGGGATTCCTACAATGAGCAGTTCTTC
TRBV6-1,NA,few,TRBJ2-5,CASSEAGGRLETQYF,TGTGCCAGCAGTGAAGCGGGGGGGCGGCTAGAGACCCAGTACTTC
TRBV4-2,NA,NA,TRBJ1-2,CASSQDPTRPNYGYTF,TGTGCCAGCAGCCAAGATCCCACCCGTCCTAACTATGGCTACACCTTC
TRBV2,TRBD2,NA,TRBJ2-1,CVSRGTSANEQFF,TGTGTCAGCAGGGGGACTAGCGCTAATGAGCAGTTCTTC
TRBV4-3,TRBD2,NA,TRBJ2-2,CASSQRAGGITGELFF,TGCGCCAGCAGCCAGCGAGCGGGAGGGATCACCGGGGAGCTGTTTTTT
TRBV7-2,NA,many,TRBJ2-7,CASSLGQGREQYF,TGTGCCAGCAGCTTAGGGCAGGGTCGCGAGCAGTACTTC
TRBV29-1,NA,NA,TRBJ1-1,CSVAGLPDTEAFF,TGCAGCGTTGCGGGACTCCCGGACACTGAAGCTTTCTTT
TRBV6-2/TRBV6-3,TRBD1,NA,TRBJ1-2,CASSPYRGTNYGYTF,TGTGCCAGCAGTCCGTACAGGGGGACTAACTATGGCTACACCTTC
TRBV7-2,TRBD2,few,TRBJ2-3,CASSLVAGFGTDTQYF,TGTGCCAGCAGCTTAGTAGCGGGATTTGGGACAGATACGCAGTATTTT
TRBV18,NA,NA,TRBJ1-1,CASPPPAGPRLEAFF,TGTGCCAGCCCACCACCGGCCGGGCCTCGCCTTGAAGCTTTCTTT
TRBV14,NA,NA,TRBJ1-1,CASSQVKGAEAFF,TGTGCCAGCAGCCAAGTAAAAGGGGCTGAAGCTTTCTTT
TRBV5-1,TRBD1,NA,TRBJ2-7,CASSSRGTGGYNEQYF,TGCGCCAGCAGCTCCCGGGGGACAGGGGGCTACAATGAGCAGTACTTC
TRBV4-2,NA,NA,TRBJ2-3,CASSQDFGTPESTDTQYF,TGTGCCAGCAGCCAAGACTTCGGGACCCCAGAGAGCACAGATACGCAGTATTTT
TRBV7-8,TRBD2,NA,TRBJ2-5,CASSTGLAEVRETQYF,TGTGCCAGCAGCACCGGACTAGCAGAGGTCCGAGAGACCCAGTACTTC
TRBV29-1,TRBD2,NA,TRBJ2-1,CSVRDGTSDNEQFF,TGCAGCGTCCGGGACGGGACTAGCGACAATGAGCAGTTCTTC
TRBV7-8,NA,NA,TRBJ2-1,CASSLARSLNNERFF,TGTGCCAGCAGCTTAGCCCGATCCTTGAACAATGAGCGGTTCTTC
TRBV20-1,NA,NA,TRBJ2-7,CSARITTATYEQYF,TGCAGTGCTAGAATCACGACTGCTACCTACGAGCAGTACTTC
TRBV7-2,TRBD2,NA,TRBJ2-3,CASSFPGTSGCTQYF,TGTGCCAGCAGCTTCCCTGGGACTAGTGGCTGTACGCAGTATTTT
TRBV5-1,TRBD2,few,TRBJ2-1,CASSLDGRANEQFF,TGCGCCAGCAGCTTGGACGGGAGGGCGAATGAGCAGTTCTTC
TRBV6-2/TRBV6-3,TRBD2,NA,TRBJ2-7,CASSFRREREQYF,TGTGCCAGCAGTTTTCGGCGGGAGCGTGAGCAGTACTTC
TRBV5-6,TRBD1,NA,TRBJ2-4,CASSYDRVLAKNIQYF,TGTGCCAGCAGCTATGACAGGGTGTTAGCCAAAAACATTCAGTACTTC
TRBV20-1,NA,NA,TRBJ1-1,CSAHPNTEAFF,TGCAGTGCCCATCCGAACACTGAAGCTTTCTTT
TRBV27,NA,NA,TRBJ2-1,CASTNRVSGWYEQFF,TGTGCCAGCACGAACAGGGTGTCGGGTTGGTATGAGCAGTTCTTC
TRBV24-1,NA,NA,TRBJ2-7,CATSGRRRNEQYF,TGTGCCACCAGTGGTCGTAGGAGGAACGAGCAGTACTTC
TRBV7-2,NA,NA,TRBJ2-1,CASSLEAGPSNEQFF,TGTGCCAGCAGCTTAGAGGCGGGACCCAGCAATGAGCAGTTCTTC
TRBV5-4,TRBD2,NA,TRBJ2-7,CASGTRLAGALEQYF,TGTGCCAGCGGCACTAGACTAGCGGGAGCCCTCGAGCAGTACTTC
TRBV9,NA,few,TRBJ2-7,CASSPDGGGTYEQYF,TGTGCCAGCAGCCCCGATGGTGGGGGAACCTACGAGCAGTACTTC
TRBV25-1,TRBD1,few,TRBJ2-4,CASSGSGQAPFQYF,TGTGCCAGCAGTGGCTCTGGACAGGCTCCTTTTCAGTACTTC
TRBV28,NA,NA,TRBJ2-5,CASSFPGYQETQYF,TGTGCCAGCAGTTTCCCAGGGTACCAAGAGACCCAGTACTTC
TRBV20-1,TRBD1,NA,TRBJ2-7,CSARDLDRNLNLSYEQYF,TGCAGTGCTAGAGATTTGGACAGGAATTTAAATCTTTCCTACGAGCAGTACTTC
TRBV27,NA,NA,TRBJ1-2,CASSGSGQLYGYTF,TGTGCCAGCAGTGGCTCCGGACAGCTCTACGGCTACACCTTC
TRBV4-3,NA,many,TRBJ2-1,CASSQEQEYNEQFF,TGCGCCAGCAGCCAAGAACAGGAGTACAATGAGCAGTTCTTC
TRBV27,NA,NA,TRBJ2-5,CASIQGQETQYF,TGTGCCAGCATTCAGGGACAAGAGACCCAGTACTTC
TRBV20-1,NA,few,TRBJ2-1,CSARGLGYNEQFF,TGCAGTGCTAGAGGTCTAGGATACAATGAGCAGTTCTTC
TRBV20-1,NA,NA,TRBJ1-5,CSARGLRNQPQHF,TGCAGTGCTCGGGGACTCCGCAATCAGCCCCAGCATTTT
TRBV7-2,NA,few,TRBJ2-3,CASSQWGGPTKDTQYF,TGTGCCAGCAGCCAGTGGGGGGGGCCCACGAAAGATACGCAGTATTTT
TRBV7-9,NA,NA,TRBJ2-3,CASSLTGDGGTQYF,TGTGCCAGCAGCTTAACAGGCGATGGGGGTACGCAGTATTTT
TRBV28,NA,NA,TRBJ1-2,CASSPSRQATNYGYTF,TGTGCCAGCAGCCCATCTAGACAGGCGACTAACTATGGCTACACCTTC